The rows below give T cell receptor beta chains drawn from one sample of a study of blood T cell repertoires in COVID-19. TCRdb's copy holds only in-frame clones and misses some; the assay was immunoSEQ multiplex PCR. Of roughly 250,000 clones listed, nearly 90% are singletons. The sequencing sample was made of peripheral blood. The receptors were sampled from a woman aged 40 to 50 who had recovered from COVID-19. Each CDR3 is given with its conserved first and last residue. The D gene is left open where the match is weak. Only some rows state a clone size, as once, few, many or a class for expanded clones.

J gene | D gene | clone size | V gene | CDR3 protein | CDR3 DNA
TRBJ1-3 | - | - | TRBV6-1 | CASSEGEWRRNTIYF | TGTGCCAGCAGTGAAGGAGAATGGAGAAGAAACACCATATATTTT
TRBJ2-7 | TRBD1 | - | TRBV5-4 | CASSLDRGVFYEQYF | TGTGCCAGCAGCTTGGACAGGGGGGTTTTCTACGAGCAGTACTTC
TRBJ2-2 | - | - | TRBV19 | CASTSLLDTGELFF | TGTGCCAGTACCTCTCTCTTAGACACCGGGGAGCTGTTTTTT
TRBJ1-2 | TRBD1 | - | TRBV5-8 | CASSSPGTGFGGYTF | TGTGCCAGCAGCTCTCCCGGGACAGGGTTTGGCGGCTACACCTTC
TRBJ2-1 | TRBD2 | - | TRBV24-1 | CATGTSGTLGQFF | TGTGCCACGGGGACTAGCGGGACCCTTGGGCAGTTCTTC
TRBJ2-7 | TRBD1 | few | TRBV27 | CASSFTGASYEQYF | TGTGCCAGCAGTTTCACAGGGGCGTCCTACGAGCAGTACTTC
TRBJ2-7 | TRBD1 | - | TRBV6-5 | CASSRPGTVSYEQYF | TGTGCCAGCAGTCGGCCCGGGACAGTTTCCTACGAGCAGTACTTC
TRBJ1-5 | - | once | TRBV4-2 | CASSQVQAGEGNQPQHF | TGTGCCAGCAGCCAAGTCCAGGCAGGGGAAGGGAATCAGCCCCAGCATTTT
TRBJ1-2 | TRBD1 | - | TRBV6-5 | CASRRTAGGVYGYTF | TGTGCCAGCAGACGTACCGCAGGGGGCGTCTATGGCTACACCTTC
TRBJ2-1 | - | - | TRBV5-1 | CASSLMGAPGNEQFF | TGCGCCAGCAGCTTGATGGGGGCTCCAGGCAATGAGCAGTTCTTC
TRBJ2-3 | TRBD2 | - | TRBV7-9 | CASSPSGSGTDTQYF | TGTGCCAGCAGCCCTAGCGGGAGTGGCACAGATACGCAGTATTTT
TRBJ1-6 | TRBD1 | - | TRBV28 | CASRGTGNSPLHF | TGTGCCAGCAGGGGGACAGGGAATTCACCCCTCCACTTT
TRBJ1-2 | TRBD1 | - | TRBV6-1 | CASSEGAGGAFGYTF | TGTGCCAGCAGTGAAGGAGCAGGGGGCGCGTTTGGCTACACCTTC
TRBJ1-6 | - | - | TRBV10-3 | CAISESPGTYSPLHF | TGTGCCATCAGTGAGTCCCCAGGGACTTACTCACCCCTCCACTTT
TRBJ2-7 | - | - | TRBV23-1 | CASSPTVGRRISYEQYF | TGCGCCAGCAGTCCTACCGTAGGGCGGAGGATCTCCTACGAGCAGTACTTC
TRBJ1-2 | - | few | TRBV4-2 | CASSPSPGRYGYTF | TGTGCCAGCAGCCCTTCGCCAGGGAGGTATGGCTACACCTTC
TRBJ1-5 | - | - | TRBV3-1/TRBV3-2 | CASSQAGEGWAQPQHF | TGTGCCAGCAGCCAAGCTGGCGAGGGCTGGGCTCAGCCCCAGCATTTT
TRBJ2-5 | TRBD2 | - | TRBV11-2 | CASSLWLAGEETQYF | TGTGCCAGCAGCTTATGGTTAGCGGGGGAGGAGACCCAGTACTTC
TRBJ1-5 | - | - | TRBV30 | CAWSEGQKDQPQHF | TGTGCCTGGAGTGAGGGGCAGAAGGATCAGCCCCAGCATTTT
TRBJ2-3 | TRBD2 | - | TRBV24-1 | CATSDRASGSTDTQYF | TGTGCCACCAGTGATCGTGCTAGCGGGAGCACAGATACGCAGTATTTT
TRBJ2-3 | TRBD2 | - | TRBV7-8 | CASSLRRLAGSTDTQYF | TGTGCCAGCAGCTTACGCCGACTAGCGGGGAGCACAGATACGCAGTATTTT
TRBJ2-7 | - | - | TRBV6-5 | CASSYRGSTTYEQYF | TGTGCCAGCAGTTACAGGGGATCAACTACCTACGAGCAGTACTTC
TRBJ1-2 | - | - | TRBV4-2 | CASSQDAGGGYGYTF | TGTGCCAGCAGCCAAGATGCGGGGGGCGGCTATGGCTACACCTTC
TRBJ2-7 | - | - | TRBV10-3 | CAISESGVSSYEQYF | TGTGCCATCAGTGAGTCCGGGGTAAGCTCCTACGAGCAGTACTTC
TRBJ1-2 | TRBD1 | few | TRBV4-3 | CASSQDLRRGRGGYTF | TGCGCCAGCAGCCAAGATCTACGCAGGGGGCGCGGGGGCTACACCTTC
TRBJ2-7 | TRBD2 | - | TRBV2 | CASSREGTSENEQYF | TGTGCCAGCAGCCGGGAGGGGACTAGCGAGAACGAGCAGTACTTC
TRBJ2-3 | TRBD2 | once | TRBV28 | CASSARTSGGTDTQYF | TGTGCCAGCAGCGCACGTACTAGCGGGGGCACAGATACGCAGTATTTT
TRBJ2-2 | - | once | TRBV19 | CASSIITSTDTGELFF | TGTGCCAGTAGTATCATAACTAGCACAGACACCGGGGAGCTGTTTTTT
TRBJ2-7 | - | - | TRBV11-2 | CASSLGGSSYEQYF | TGTGCCAGCAGCTTGGGGGGAAGCTCCTACGAGCAGTACTTC
TRBJ2-4 | - | - | TRBV14 | CASSQVPGGIQYF | TGTGCCAGCAGCCAAGTGCCCGGAGGCATTCAGTACTTC
TRBJ2-1 | TRBD2 | - | TRBV9 | CASSLRAGAGYNEQFF | TGTGCCAGCAGCCTAAGAGCGGGAGCGGGGTACAATGAGCAGTTCTTC
TRBJ2-7 | TRBD1 | few | TRBV15 | CATSRDAMTGAPYEQYF | TGTGCCACCAGCAGAGATGCCATGACAGGGGCCCCCTACGAGCAGTACTTC
TRBJ2-5 | - | - | TRBV9 | CASSAPRGGQETQYF | TGTGCCAGCAGCGCCCCGCGAGGTGGCCAAGAGACCCAGTACTTC
TRBJ1-2 | - | - | TRBV4-3 | CASSQQGTYGYTF | TGCGCCAGCAGCCAGCAGGGGACCTATGGCTACACCTTC
TRBJ2-3 | TRBD2 | - | TRBV18 | CASSFVGGDTSTDTQYF | TGTGCCAGCTCATTCGTCGGGGGGGACACTAGCACAGATACGCAGTATTTT
TRBJ2-1 | - | - | TRBV3-1/TRBV3-2 | CASSKEQGIPYNEQFF | TGTGCCAGCAGCAAAGAACAGGGTATCCCATACAATGAGCAGTTCTTC
TRBJ2-7 | TRBD1 | - | TRBV6-5 | CASSYKGAGYEQYF | TGTGCCAGCAGTTACAAGGGGGCCGGGTACGAGCAGTACTTC
TRBJ1-4 | TRBD1 | - | TRBV28 | CASSLRAGGHNEKLFF | TGTGCCAGCAGTTTAAGAGCAGGGGGTCATAATGAAAAACTGTTTTTT
TRBJ2-3 | - | - | TRBV6-5 | CASSYGGARVDTQYF | TGTGCCAGCAGTTACGGGGGGGCGCGGGTAGATACGCAGTATTTT
TRBJ2-7 | TRBD2 | - | TRBV5-1 | CASSQGTSGITYEQYF | TGCGCCAGCAGCCAAGGGACTAGCGGGATTACCTACGAGCAGTACTTC
TRBJ1-4 | - | - | TRBV3-1/TRBV3-2 | CASSQGRQVKGEKLFF | TGTGCCAGCAGCCAAGGAAGACAGGTTAAAGGGGAAAAACTGTTTTTT
TRBJ1-3 | - | - | TRBV4-1 | CASSQDGIAGGNTIYF | TGCGCCAGCAGCCAGGACGGGATAGCGGGAGGAAACACCATATATTTT
TRBJ1-6 | - | - | TRBV27 | CASSPPDRYNSPLHF | TGTGCCAGCAGTCCCCCGGACAGATATAATTCACCCCTCCACTTT
TRBJ2-2 | - | - | TRBV14 | CASSRAGYTGELFF | TGTGCCAGCAGCCGAGCAGGGTACACCGGGGAGCTGTTTTTT
TRBJ2-5 | TRBD2 | once | TRBV5-6 | CASSPGGGTEETQYF | TGTGCCAGCAGCCCGGGGGGAGGCACCGAAGAGACCCAGTACTTC
TRBJ2-6 | - | - | TRBV11-3 | CASSLQRLLSGANVLTF | TGTGCCAGCAGCTTACAGAGACTGTTGTCTGGGGCCAACGTCCTGACTTTC
TRBJ2-5 | - | - | TRBV5-6 | CASSFLRGQETQYF | TGTGCCAGCAGCTTTTTAAGGGGACAAGAGACCCAGTACTTC
TRBJ2-3 | - | - | TRBV12-3/TRBV12-4 | CASSLQNTDTQYF | TGTGCCAGCAGTTTACAGAACACAGATACGCAGTATTTT
TRBJ1-4 | - | - | TRBV7-9 | CATRDRKGGSGTNEKLFF | TGTGCCACCCGGGACCGAAAGGGCGGGAGTGGAACTAATGAAAAACTGTTTTTT
TRBJ1-2 | - | - | TRBV28 | CASSSEFYRVYGYTF | TGTGCCAGCAGTTCCGAATTTTACAGGGTCTATGGCTACACCTTC
TRBJ1-6 | - | - | TRBV7-9 | CASSPDGNSPLHF | TGTGCCAGCAGCCCAGACGGGAATTCACCCCTCCACTTT
TRBJ2-3 | TRBD1 | - | TRBV2 | CASSPGTVQRDTQYF | TGTGCCAGCAGCCCCGGGACAGTCCAACGAGATACGCAGTATTTT
TRBJ1-1 | - | - | TRBV11-3 | CASSLWGDTEAFF | TGTGCCAGCAGCTTATGGGGGGACACTGAAGCTTTCTTT
TRBJ1-4 | - | - | TRBV28 | CASYGGPTNEKLFF | TGTGCCAGCTACGGGGGGCCAACTAATGAAAAACTGTTTTTT
TRBJ2-3 | - | once | TRBV5-4 | CASRYRSGSAADTQYF | TGTGCCAGCAGATACCGTAGCGGTTCGGCCGCAGATACGCAGTATTTT
TRBJ2-7 | TRBD1 | - | TRBV6-6 | CASTPGTGPYEQYF | TGTGCCAGCACCCCCGGGACAGGACCCTACGAGCAGTACTTC
TRBJ2-7 | TRBD1 | few | TRBV27 | CASSLGQGAGGQYF | TGTGCCAGCAGTTTGGGACAGGGGGCGGGCGGGCAGTACTTC
TRBJ2-1 | - | - | TRBV4-2 | CASSQGTQGMSFPQFF | TGTGCCAGCAGCCAAGGAACACAGGGTATGAGCTTCCCCCAGTTCTTC
TRBJ2-7 | TRBD2 | - | TRBV5-1 | CASSPISQPRAGGFSYEQYF | TGCGCCAGCAGCCCGATTAGTCAACCCCGGGCGGGAGGCTTCTCCTACGAGCAGTACTTC
TRBJ1-5 | TRBD1 | - | TRBV28 | CASSHGTGNQPQHF | TGTGCCAGCAGCCACGGGACAGGGAATCAGCCCCAGCATTTT